The 14 T cell receptor beta chains reported below all come from one sample, sequenced in a study of OX40 agonist ivuxolimab in advanced cancers. Sequencing was performed with immunoSEQ multiplex PCR; in TCRdb, only in-frame clones are kept and a portion is missing. The repertoire holds about 76,000 clones, with about 88% as singletons. This material consisted of CD4+ or CD8+ T cells sorted from blood, taken in a trial of the OX40 agonist ivuxolimab. The receptors originated from an adult with an advanced solid tumor such as melanoma, head and neck, liver or kidney cancer.

This sequence joins TRBV7-2 and TRBJ1-2, with TRBD1 matching 8 bases. V lost 3 bases, J lost 1 base, and 4 bases stayed unmatched. The CDR3 contains 15 residues. The V gene's germline CDR1 is SGHTA and CDR2 FQGNSA. The CDR3 DNA reads TGTGCCAGCAGCTTGCAGACAGGGGATAACTATGGCTACACCTTC. Translated: CASSLQTGDNYGYTF.

The chain combines TRBV7-9 with TRBJ2-2; D unclear. Trimming left V 2 bases short and J 3 bases short, with 10 bases between. The CDR3 runs 15 residues. Germline assignment: CDR1 SEHNR and CDR2 FQNEAQ (reference sequence). The DNA of the CDR3 is TGTGCCAGCAGCTTACTAGTACCTTACACCGGGGAGCTGTTTTTT. Protein product: CASSLLVPYTGELFF.

The V gene is TRBV29-1, the J gene TRBJ2-1; no firm D call. V lost 4 bases and J 4 bases, leaving 8 bases between the germline ends. CDR3 length equals 12 residues. Germline lookup yields CDR1 SQVTM and CDR2 ANQGSEA. In nucleotides, the CDR3 is TGCAGCGTTGTGAGCCGTTACAATGAGCAGTTCTTC. Translation: CSVVSRYNEQFF.

The gene calls are TRBV7-9 and TRBJ1-1, with D unclear. Germline assignment: CDR1 SEHNR and CDR2 FQNEAQ (reference sequence). The V gene lost 0 bases and the J gene lost 6 bases, with 11 bases spanning the gap. This CDR3 comprises 14 residues. The CDR3: CASSLALGGAEAFF. The CDR3 nucleotides read TGTGCCAGCAGCTTAGCTCTGGGTGGGGCTGAAGCTTTCTTT.

This clone has a handful of counts. The chain links TRBV6-6 to TRBJ1-1, with D unclear. CDR1 is MNHNY, CDR2 SVGAGI, per germline (reference sequence). The V gene lost 0 bases and the J gene lost 0 bases, with 5 bases spanning the gap. The CDR3 runs to 14 residues. The CDR3, as DNA: TGTGCCAGCAGTTACTCCGGGGTGAACACTGAAGCTTTCTTT. Translation: CASSYSGVNTEAFF.

J is TRBJ1-6 and V is TRBV6-1; TRBD1 matches 10 bases. V dropped 6 bases and J dropped 7; count of bases not matched to a gene: 6. CDR1 and CDR2 (germline): MNHNS, SASEGT. The CDR3 runs to 15 residues. DNA for the CDR3: TGTGCCAGCAGAATCCCGGGACAGGGGAATTCACCCCTCCACTTT. The encoded protein is CASRIPGQGNSPLHF.

J is TRBJ1-1 and V is TRBV6-5; D not resolved. Germline V CDR1 and CDR2: MNHEY, SVGAGI. The V end lost 6 bases, the J end lost 4 bases, and 6 bases lay between the germline ends. The CDR3 totals 11 residues. CDR3 in DNA: TGTGCCAGCAGGACGGGCACTGAAGCTTTCTTT. This gives the protein CASRTGTEAFF.

This clone was observed a single time. The chain combines TRBV28 with TRBJ1-6; D remains ambiguous. CDR1 MDHEN and CDR2 SYDVKM come from the germline V gene. The length of the CDR3 is 14 residues. The V end was cut by 6 bases, the J end by 10 bases, with 16 bases between. CDR3 amino acids: CASSRALDGSPLHF. For the CDR3, the DNA is TGTGCCAGCAGCCGGGCCCTTGATGGGTCACCCCTCCACTTT.

The chain is built from TRBV7-2 and TRBJ2-5; TRBD1 matches 8 bases. CDR1 and CDR2 (germline): SGHTA, FQGNSA. This CDR3 region has 14 residues. Trimming at V came to 5 bases and at J to 1 base, leaving 3 bases not matched to a gene. CDR3 sequence reads: CASSVDRGQETQYF. The CDR3 bases are TGTGCCAGCAGCGTTGACAGGGGCCAAGAGACCCAGTACTTC.

CDR3 nucleotide sequence: TGTGCCAGCAGTTTGTCGACAGGGATCTCCTACGAGCAGTACTTC. Its protein product is CASSLSTGISYEQYF. The chain employs TRBV27 and TRBJ2-7; TRBD1 aligns across 7 bases. Per the germline V gene, CDR1 is MNHEY and CDR2 is SMNVEV (reference sequence). After removal of 3 bases from V and 0 bases from J, the junction contained 5 bases not matched to a gene. The CDR3 spans 15 residues.

The chain carries TRBV30 and TRBJ1-4, with a weak D call TRBD1 (6 bases). This CDR3 is built from 13 residues. Trimming took 2 bases from V and 7 from J, leaving 11 bases between them. Germline V gene lookup returns CDR1 GTSNPN and CDR2 SVGIG (reference sequence). The CDR3 DNA reads as TGTGCCTGGAGTTACTACAGGGCTGAAAAACTGTTTTTT. As protein: CAWSYYRAEKLFF.

The chain links TRBV29-1 to TRBJ2-2; no firm D call. The CDR3 covers 13 residues. Germline CDR1 and CDR2: SQVTM and ANQGSEA. V was shortened by 6 bases and J by 5 bases, with 13 bases between the two germline ends. The CDR3 protein is CSVRRQMTGELFF. The CDR3, as DNA: TGCAGCGTAAGAAGGCAGATGACCGGGGAGCTGTTTTTT.

This clone came up once. V gene TRBV19 combines with J gene TRBJ1-6; TRBD1 matches at 9 bases. Trimming removed 5 bases from V and 10 bases from J; junction bases left unmatched: 15. The germline gives CDR1 LNHDA, CDR2 SQIVND (reference sequence). This CDR3 is 17 amino acids long. The CDR3 DNA sequence: TGTGCCAGTAGTTCTCCTCCCGGGACAGGGAAGGGATCACCCCTCCACTTT. This codes for CASSSPPGTGKGSPLHF.

The J gene is TRBJ1-1, the V gene TRBV9; D perhaps matches TRBD1 (5 bases). The V gene's germline CDR1 is SGDLS and CDR2 YYNGEE. V lost 4 bases, J lost 0 bases, and 10 bases lay in between. The CDR3 runs to 14 residues. In DNA, the CDR3 is TGTGCCAGCAGCCCCGACAGTATGAACACTGAAGCTTTCTTT. It specifies CASSPDSMNTEAFF.